This TCR beta chain was identified in a study of OX40 agonist ivuxolimab in advanced cancers. V dropped 1 base and J dropped 1 base, with 14 bases sitting between them. The length of the CDR3 is 17 residues. Germline CDR1 reads SGHVS; CDR2 reads FQNEAQ. Data came from immunoSEQ multiplex PCR; TCRdb stores just in-frame clones and leaves some out. The sample has roughly 20,000 clones; roughly 80% are singletons. The TCR was taken from an adult with an advanced solid tumor such as melanoma, head and neck, liver or kidney cancer. This rearrangement joins TRBV7-8 to TRBJ2-1; D gene uncertain. Sequenced material: CD4+ or CD8+ T cells sorted from blood, taken in a trial of the OX40 agonist ivuxolimab. DNA for the CDR3: TGTGCCAGCAGCTTAGACTCCGTAATTGATTCCTACAATGAGCAGTTCTTC. This sequence encodes CASSLDSVIDSYNEQFF.